This T cell receptor beta chain was sequenced for a study of T-cell reconstitution after alpha-beta-depleted transplantation in children. Germline values: CDR1 SEHNR, CDR2 FQNEAQ (reference sequence). The CDR3 runs 15 residues. After removal of 4 bases from V and 4 bases from J, the junction contained 6 bases not matched to a gene. Library preparation (for TCRbeta) was performed with unique molecular identifiers. One entry per CDR3 protein, called by TCRdb with MiXCR from the PCR reads. This sample carries fewer than 750,000 distinct CDR3 sequences, roughly 30% of them seen once, and the ten largest clones take about a third.

The source of this sequence is a boy under three years old with Wiskott-Aldrich syndrome, due to receive a stem cell transplant. The sequences come from PBMCs, collected before TCRalphabeta/CD19-depleted stem cell transplant. The V and J genes are TRBV7-9 and TRBJ2-3, with 9 bases identical to TRBD1. The chain's CDR3 is CASSSRGTGPDTQYF. The CDR3, as DNA: TGTGCCAGCAGCTCTAGGGGGACAGGGCCAGATACGCAGTATTTT.